Listed below are T cell receptor beta chains from one sample, sequenced in a study of blood T cell repertoires in COVID-19. TCRdb keeps only in-frame clones here, not all; method: immunoSEQ multiplex PCR. The sample holds 250,000 to 350,000 clones, roughly 87% seen once. The sequenced sample was peripheral blood. The receptors derive from a woman aged 50 to 60 who had recovered from COVID-19. The CDR3 runs from the conserved cysteine through the conserved F or W. D genes are given only for firm matches. Clone sizes are given selectively: once, few, many, or a class where the clone is expanded.

TRBV12-3/TRBV12-4	TRBJ1-6	.	.	TGTGCCAGCACCTACGGAGAAAATTCACCCCTCCACTTT	CASTYGENSPLHF
TRBV29-1	TRBJ2-1	.	.	TGCAGCGTTGACCGGGGCAATGAGCAGTTCTTC	CSVDRGNEQFF
TRBV5-1	TRBJ2-7	.	.	TGCGCCAGCAGCTTGGCAAACCCAGGGGTACACGAGCAGTACTTC	CASSLANPGVHEQYF
TRBV28	TRBJ2-4	.	.	TGTGCCAGCAGTTTATACCTTGGCGGGGCCCACCCCGACCCCCTACAATTCGCCAAAAACATTCAGTACTTC	CASSLYLGGAHPDPLQFAKNIQYF
TRBV28	TRBJ2-7	.	.	TGTGCCAGCAGGACTACGCGGGGGCCCACGGGCGGGGGTATGGGCTACGAGCAGTACTTC	CASRTTRGPTGGGMGYEQYF
TRBV11-2	TRBJ2-1	TRBD1	many	TGTGCCAGCAGCTTAGATCCTGACAGGGGTAGGGAGCAGTTCTTC	CASSLDPDRGREQFF
TRBV13	TRBJ2-7	.	once	TGTGCCAGCAGCTCACAGGGTCTCTCCTACGAGCAGTACTTC	CASSSQGLSYEQYF
TRBV4-3	TRBJ1-1	.	.	TGCGCCAGCAGCCAAGAGGGAGGCTTTCCAGAAGCTTTCTTT	CASSQEGGFPEAFF
TRBV7-2	TRBJ2-7	TRBD1	.	TGTGCCAGCAGCTTATCCGCCGGGACAGGGGCTAGGCAGTACTTC	CASSLSAGTGARQYF
TRBV27	TRBJ2-1	TRBD2	.	TGTGCCAGCAGTTTTTCGGGGGGTCACAATGAGCAGTTCTTC	CASSFSGGHNEQFF
TRBV24-1	TRBJ2-7	.	.	TGTGCCACCAGTCCAGAAGCGGGCAGGAGATTAACCTACGAGCAGTACTTC	CATSPEAGRRLTYEQYF
TRBV4-3	TRBJ1-2	TRBD1	.	TGCGCCAGCAGCCACTCGACAGGGGGCTTCGGTGGCTACACCTTC	CASSHSTGGFGGYTF
TRBV7-2	TRBJ2-1	TRBD2	once	TGTGCCAGCAGTCTTGTCCCGACTAGCGGGGGGGAGCAGTTCTTC	CASSLVPTSGGEQFF